These 8 T cell receptor beta chains originate from one sample sequenced in a study of blood T cell repertoires in COVID-19. The data were produced by immunoSEQ multiplex PCR, yet TCRdb's version contains in-frame clones alone and is incomplete. This table has approximately 390,000 clones, approximately 87% appearing once. Specimen: peripheral blood. The receptors were gathered from a woman in her sixties or seventies with COVID-19, enrolled during active disease.

The chain couples TRBV6-6 to TRBJ2-3, with 7 bases fitting TRBD1. Trimming cost V 5 bases and J 11 bases; bases outside gene matches: 4. CDR1 is MNHNY, CDR2 SVGAGI, per germline (reference sequence). The length of the CDR3 is 11 residues. CDR3 DNA sequence: TGTGCCAGCAGTGAGACAGGGAGGCAGTATTTT. Protein product: CASSETGRQYF.

The chain carries TRBV2 and TRBJ1-6, with unresolved D. CDR1 SNHLY and CDR2 FYNNEI come from the germline V gene. The CDR3 covers 15 residues. The V end was cut by 5 bases, the J end by 0 bases, with 8 bases between. In nucleotides, the CDR3 is TGTGCCAGCAGTCAGACTCTCTCCTATAATTCACCCCTCCACTTT. Protein: CASSQTLSYNSPLHF.

This chain uses TRBV3-1 (or the pseudogene TRBV3-2) with TRBJ2-1; no definite D call. The CDR3 extends over 11 amino acids. The V end was cut by 4 bases, the J end by 5 bases, with 3 bases between. Germline values: CDR1 LGHDT, CDR2 YNNKEL (reference sequence). Here the CDR3 DNA reads TGTGCCAGCAGCCTTAACAATGAGCAGTTCTTC. It is translated as CASSLNNEQFF.

V and J are TRBV7-3 and TRBJ2-1; the match to TRBD2 covers 11 bases. The ends lost 4 bases at V and 5 bases at J; junction bases unmatched: 7. CDR3 length equals 16 residues. Germline V gene data show CDR1 as SGHTA and CDR2 as FQGTGA. The CDR3: CASSSLGSGGDNEQFF. The CDR3 region has the DNA TGTGCCAGCAGCTCCCTGGGTAGCGGGGGGGACAATGAGCAGTTCTTC.

The chain is built from TRBV6-5 and TRBJ2-2; D may be TRBD1 (6 bases). Deletions cut 2 bases from V and 5 bases from J, with 15 bases between. Germline V gene sequence: CDR1 MNHEY, CDR2 SVGAGI. The CDR3 covers 16 residues. CDR3 region: CASSYATGTRTGELFF. In DNA form, the CDR3 reads TGTGCCAGCAGTTACGCTACCGGGACACGAACCGGGGAGCTGTTTTTT.

Here the CDR3 DNA reads TGTGCCAGCAGCTACCCTTGGCCCGGGGAGCTGTTTTTT. It is translated as CASSYPWPGELFF. V is TRBV7-8 and J is TRBJ2-2; unclear D gene. With 4 bases removed from V and 6 bases from J, the gap between germline ends came to 9 bases. There are 13 residues in the CDR3. Per germline, CDR1 SGHVS and CDR2 FQNEAQ.

This clone was seen a single time. In DNA form, the CDR3 reads TGTGCCAGCAGCTATAGCGGGGGAAGCAATGAGCAGTTCTTC. This gives the protein CASSYSGGSNEQFF. The chain couples TRBV13 to TRBJ2-1; 9 bases align to TRBD2. The CDR3 has 14 amino acids. The V segment lost 4 bases and the J segment 6 bases; nucleotides outside the gene matches: 4. The germline V gene has CDR1 PRHDT and CDR2 FYEKMQ (reference sequence).

The chain has TRBV4-1 and TRBJ2-3, with 11 bases lining up with TRBD2. From germline, CDR1 is MGHRA and CDR2 YSYEKL. The CDR3 runs to 17 residues. J lost 2 bases, V lost 5 bases, and 9 bases had no gene match. The CDR3 reads CASSIRGSGGATDTQYF. Written as DNA, the CDR3 is TGCGCCAGCAGCATCAGGGGTAGCGGGGGGGCCACAGATACGCAGTATTTT.